This T cell receptor beta chain was obtained from a study of blood T cell repertoires in COVID-19. Measured with immunoSEQ multiplex PCR; TCRdb has only the in-frame clones, and not every one. This sample has more than 35,000 clones, with 87% found just once. The V end lost 8 bases, the J end lost 4 bases, and 8 bases lay between the germline ends. Per the germline V gene, CDR1 is SNHLY and CDR2 is FYNNEI. This CDR3 region has 11 residues. The sample comprised peripheral blood. The chain has TRBV2 and TRBJ1-1; D remains ambiguous. The clonotype originates from a man aged 60 to 69 with acute or convalescent COVID-19. CDR3 region: CASGVFTEAFF. CDR3 bases: TGTGCCAGCGGAGTTTTCACTGAAGCTTTCTTT.